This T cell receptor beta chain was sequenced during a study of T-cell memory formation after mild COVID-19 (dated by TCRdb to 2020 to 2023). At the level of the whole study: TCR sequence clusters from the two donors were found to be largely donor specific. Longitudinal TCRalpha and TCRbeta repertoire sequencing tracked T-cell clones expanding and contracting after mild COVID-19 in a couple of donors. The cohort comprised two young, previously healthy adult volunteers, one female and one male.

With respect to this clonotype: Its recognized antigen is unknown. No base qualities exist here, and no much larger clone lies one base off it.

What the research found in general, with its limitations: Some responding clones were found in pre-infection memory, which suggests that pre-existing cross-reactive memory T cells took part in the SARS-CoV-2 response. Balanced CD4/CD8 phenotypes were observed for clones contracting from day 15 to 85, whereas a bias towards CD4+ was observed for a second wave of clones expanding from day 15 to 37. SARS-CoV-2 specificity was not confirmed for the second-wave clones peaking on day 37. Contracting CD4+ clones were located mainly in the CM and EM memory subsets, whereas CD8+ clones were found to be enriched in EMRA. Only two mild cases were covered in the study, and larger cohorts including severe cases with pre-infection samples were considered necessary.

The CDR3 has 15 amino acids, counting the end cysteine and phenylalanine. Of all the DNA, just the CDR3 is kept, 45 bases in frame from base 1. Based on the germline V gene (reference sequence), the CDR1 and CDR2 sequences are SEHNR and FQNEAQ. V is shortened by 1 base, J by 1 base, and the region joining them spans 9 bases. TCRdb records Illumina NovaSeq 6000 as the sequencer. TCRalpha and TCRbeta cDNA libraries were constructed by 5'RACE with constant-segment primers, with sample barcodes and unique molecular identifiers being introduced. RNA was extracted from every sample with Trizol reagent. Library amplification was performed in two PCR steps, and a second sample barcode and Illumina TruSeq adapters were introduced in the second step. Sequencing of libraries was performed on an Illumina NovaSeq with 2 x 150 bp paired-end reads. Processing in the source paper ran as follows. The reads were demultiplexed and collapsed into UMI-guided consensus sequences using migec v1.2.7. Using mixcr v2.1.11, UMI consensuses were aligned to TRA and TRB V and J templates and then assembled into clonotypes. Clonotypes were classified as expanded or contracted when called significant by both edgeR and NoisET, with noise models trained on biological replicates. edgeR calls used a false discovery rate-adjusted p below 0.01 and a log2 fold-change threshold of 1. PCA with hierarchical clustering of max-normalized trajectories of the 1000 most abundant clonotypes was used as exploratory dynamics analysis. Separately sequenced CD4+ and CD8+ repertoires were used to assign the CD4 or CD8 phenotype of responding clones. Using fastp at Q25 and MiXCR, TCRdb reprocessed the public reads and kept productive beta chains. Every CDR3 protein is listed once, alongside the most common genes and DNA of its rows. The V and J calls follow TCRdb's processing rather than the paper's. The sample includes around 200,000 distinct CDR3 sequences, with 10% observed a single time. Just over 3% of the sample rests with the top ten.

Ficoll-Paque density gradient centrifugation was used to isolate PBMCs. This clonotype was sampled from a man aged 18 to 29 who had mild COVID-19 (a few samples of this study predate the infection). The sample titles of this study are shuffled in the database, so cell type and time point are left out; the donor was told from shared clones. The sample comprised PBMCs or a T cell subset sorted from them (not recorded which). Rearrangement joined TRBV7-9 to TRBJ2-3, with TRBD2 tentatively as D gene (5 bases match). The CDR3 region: CASSLGYGGTDTQYF. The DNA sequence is TGTGCCAGCAGCTTAGGTTACGGGGGCACAGATACGCAGTATTTT.